This T cell receptor beta chain was profiled in a study of blood T cells in healthy people across ages (dated by TCRdb to the mid-2010s). Looking at the study overall: In model experiments, template switching captured about one uniquely barcoded TCR beta cDNA molecule for every two T cells. Four age groups were formed from the donors: young (average roughly 15 years), middle-aged (more than 35), aged (62) and long-lived (about 75). Two additional independent replicas of 1 million unique cDNA reads from the same blood draw were analyzed for two donors (one aged 18 to 29 and one aged 80 or older). Age-related changes in TCR beta repertoire diversity were measured in the study by deep sequencing normalized with unique cDNA molecular identifiers. To avoid experimental bias, donors of different ages were distributed randomly across sequencing lanes. What the authors observed across the whole study: Compared with the aged group, the long-lived group had more naive CD4+ T cells, fewer expanded clones and increased TCR diversity, a pattern suggesting age selection. Total diversity estimates from one million sequenced T cells were considered lower bounds and underestimates. Observed TCR beta diversity correlated strongly with the percentage of naive T cells measured by flow cytometry. Since profiling was done on bulk unsorted PBMCs, naive and antigen-experienced compartments could not be conclusively compared. As age increased, observed TCR beta diversity per million T cells dropped in a roughly linear way, and a significant reduction was already evident by age 40. Because donor CMV infection status was unknown, age-related changes in expanded clonotypes were potentially confounded.

Library creation used 5' RACE. This sample was sequenced with an Illumina HiSeq 2500. A second PCR of about 7 to 12 cycles was run with a J-beta primer mix and a sample-barcoded 5' primer. Each TCR beta cDNA molecule received a unique molecular identifier from a template-switch 5' adaptor carrying 12 random nucleotides. At least 2.5 million CDR3-containing paired-end reads were obtained from each sample. First-strand cDNA was synthesized from all RNA with the Mint cDNA synthesis kit, primed by a TRBC-specific oligonucleotide. Following uracil-DNA glycosylase treatment, a first 18-cycle PCR with universal primers M1SS and BC2_uni_R was performed on all cDNA. The paper's processing steps were these. For normalization, 1 million high-quality reads, each with a distinct molecular identifier, were randomly selected from each sample. Reads with shared molecular identifiers were discarded instead of being binned into consensus sequences. MiTCR, with a Q25 quality threshold and the strictest error-elimination algorithm, was used for CDR3 identification, clonotype clustering and error correction. A nonparametric unseen species model using Euler transformation provided a lower-bound estimate of total TCR beta diversity. The public sequencing data were trimmed at Q25 with fastp and processed into clonotypes with MiXCR by TCRdb, which kept only in-frame beta chains. Duplicate CDR3 protein sequences are folded into a single record with the most common DNA and genes. The V and J calls, along with clone size, are taken from TCRdb and not from the paper's own processing. The sample table contains 850,000 or so distinct CDR3 sequences; only one count was recorded for under 35% of them. The ten most abundant clones make up around 16% of the sample.

Systemically healthy Caucasian individuals from Russia, some 36 in total and aged roughly 6 to 100 years, were included as donors. Ten milliliters of peripheral blood were collected from each donor into EDTA-treated Vacutainer tubes. PBMCs were isolated by Ficoll-Paque density-gradient centrifugation, with at least 7 million obtained per sample. Trizol reagent was used to extract total RNA from the PBMCs, yielding at least 6 micrograms per sample. For every donor, flow cytometry on a PBMC aliquot measured the percentage of naive CD45RAhigh/CD27high T cells. This clonotype was observed many times. The antigen it binds to is not known. Base-call qualities are not available, and no considerably larger clone is one nucleotide away. The TCR originated in a woman aged 80 or older in good health. The sequencing sample was made of blood.

In nucleotide form, the sequence is TGTGCCAGCAGCCACGAGACCCTCGGGGGAGATACGCAGTATTTT. Its product reads: CASSHETLGGDTQYF. The chain joins TRBV4-2 to TRBJ2-3, and TRBD2 may be the D gene, going by 6 matching bases. V loses 3 bases of germline sequence and J loses 5 bases, and the interval between the two ends is 15 bases. From the cysteine through the phenylalanine, the CDR3 covers 15 amino acids. Of all the DNA, just the CDR3 is kept, 45 bases in frame from base 1. Taken from the germline V gene, the CDR1 and CDR2 loops are LGHNA and YNFKEQ.